Below, 10 T cell receptor beta chains from the same sample are listed, as sequenced in a study of CXCR3-negative and CXCR3-positive naive CD8 T cells. Via 5' RACE with UMI labels, TRB cDNA libraries were prepared. TCRdb reprocessed the 5' RACE reads; each CDR3 protein has one entry and no DNA is given. Its table lists approximately 39,000 distinct CDR3 sequences. Sequenced input: memory CD8+ T cells from blood. The receptor source for this set is a human donor in good health. Some clones in this sample may be carry-over from other donors' samples.

V and J are TRBV25-1 and TRBJ2-1. CDR1 MGHDK and CDR2 SYGVNS come from the germline V gene. CDR3 length equals 15 residues. The CDR3: CASSESGRSDNEQLF.

J is TRBJ1-4 and V is TRBV29-1; TCRdb picks TRBD1, but there is no DNA to check that call. Germline-derived CDR1 and CDR2 are SQVTM and ANQGSEA. This CDR3 is built from 14 residues. The CDR3 region is CSVDPGTPNEKLFF.

The rearrangement links TRBV4-3 to TRBJ2-5; the D gene TCRdb calls, TRBD2, cannot be checked with no DNA. CDR3 size: 15 residues. From germline, CDR1 is LGHNA and CDR2 YSLEER. This chain's CDR3 is CASSQSGTSGETQYF.

This chain's CDR3 is CSVSAYTGELFF. The gene calls are TRBV29-1 and TRBJ2-2. The CDR3 consists of 12 residues. Germline values: CDR1 SQVTM, CDR2 ANQGSEA.

The V gene is TRBV12-3 or TRBV12-4, the J gene TRBJ2-1. The CDR3 sequence is 14 residues long. This chain's CDR3 is CASSFFQNLNEQFF.

The chain employs TRBV5-5 and TRBJ1-6. CDR3 size: 13 residues. Germline V gene sequence: CDR1 SGHKS, CDR2 YYEKEE (reference sequence). This chain's CDR3 is CASSLHSNSPLHF.

The chain is built from TRBV24-1 and TRBJ2-1; TCRdb indicates TRBD2, and absent DNA this call remains unverified. Germline values: CDR1 KGHDR, CDR2 SFDVKD. This CDR3 spans 15 amino acids. The CDR3 region is CATSDSGTSGNEQFF.

CDR3 amino acids: CASNRDRTYEQYF. V is TRBV6-2 or TRBV6-3 and J is TRBJ2-7; TCRdb's D gene call, TRBD1, goes unchecked for lack of DNA. Per the germline V gene, CDR1 is MNHEY and CDR2 is SVGEGT. The CDR3 totals 13 residues.

This chain uses TRBV29-1 with TRBJ1-4; without DNA, the TCRdb call of TRBD1 cannot be checked. This CDR3 contains 13 residues. Germline values: CDR1 SQVTM, CDR2 ANQGSEA. CDR3 loop: CSVLDREKGKLFF.

The gene calls are TRBV28 and TRBJ2-1; TCRdb's D call of TRBD1 is untestable without DNA. Per the germline V gene, CDR1 is MDHEN and CDR2 is SYDVKM. This CDR3 is built from 14 residues. The CDR3 protein is CASSFPPTGGEQFF.